This TCR beta chain was profiled in a study of blood T cell repertoires in COVID-19. CDR3 length: 15 amino acids. The germline CDR1 and CDR2 sequences are SQVTM and ANQGSEA. V was pared by 1 base and J by 9 bases, with 10 bases of the junction left unmatched. The data were produced by immunoSEQ multiplex PCR, yet TCRdb's version contains in-frame clones alone and is incomplete. Found here are over 300,000 clones, around 89% of them singletons; the top ten hold roughly a tenth. The chain carries TRBV29-1 and TRBJ2-1, with 9 bases aligning to TRBD2. Sequencing was carried out using PBMCs or T cells enriched from blood (not recorded which). The source is a middle-aged woman who had recovered from COVID-19. The CDR3 nucleotides are TGCAGCGTTGAAGGCCCTAGCGGGGCCAGGAGTGAGCAGTTCTTC. As protein: CSVEGPSGARSEQFF.